This T cell receptor beta chain comes out of a study of blood T cell repertoires in COVID-19. Study-wide background: Samples representing acute and convalescent COVID-19 were sourced from the United States, Italy and Spain. The analysed material was cDNA or gDNA that came from T cells, B-cell-depleted T cells, or PBMCs.

CDR1 SNHLY and CDR2 FYNNEI come from the germline V gene. The V segment lost 7 bases and the J segment 10 bases; nucleotides outside the gene matches: 9. This CDR3 comprises 13 residues. TCRdb keeps only in-frame clones here, not all; method: immunoSEQ multiplex PCR. The sample has tens of thousands of clones; roughly 88% are singletons. V is TRBV2 and J is TRBJ2-1, with TRBD2 identical over 8 bases. This clonotype originated in a woman aged 55-70 years with acute or convalescent COVID-19. The sample taken for sequencing was peripheral blood. CDR3 DNA sequence: TGTGCCAGCACCAGCGGGAGTCGTAGGGAGCAGTTCTTC. Residues: CASTSGSRREQFF.